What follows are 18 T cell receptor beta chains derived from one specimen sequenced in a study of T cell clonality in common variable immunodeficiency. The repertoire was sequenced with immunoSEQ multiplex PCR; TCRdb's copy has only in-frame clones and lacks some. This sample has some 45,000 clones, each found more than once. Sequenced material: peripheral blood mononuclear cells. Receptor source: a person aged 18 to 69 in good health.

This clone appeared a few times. Here the CDR3 reads CSARDNRDGNTIYF. CDR3 bases read: TGCAGTGCTAGAGACAACAGGGATGGAAACACC. V gene TRBV20-1 combines with J gene TRBJ1-3, with TRBD1 as a possible D gene (6 bases). The read ends 3 residues before the CDR3 terminus; that terminus is restored from the germline J gene. Trimming removed 0 bases at V and 3 bases at J, with 9 bases between. The germline CDR1 and CDR2 sequences are DFQATT and SNEGSKA (reference sequence). The CDR3 length is 14 residues.

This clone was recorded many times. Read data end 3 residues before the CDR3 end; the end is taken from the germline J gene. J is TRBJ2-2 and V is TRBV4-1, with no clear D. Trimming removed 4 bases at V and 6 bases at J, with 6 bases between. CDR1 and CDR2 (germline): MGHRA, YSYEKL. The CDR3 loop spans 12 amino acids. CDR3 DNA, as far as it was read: TGCGCCAGCAGCCTCCTAGCCGGGGAG. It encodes CASSLLAGE. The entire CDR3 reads CASSLLAGELFF.

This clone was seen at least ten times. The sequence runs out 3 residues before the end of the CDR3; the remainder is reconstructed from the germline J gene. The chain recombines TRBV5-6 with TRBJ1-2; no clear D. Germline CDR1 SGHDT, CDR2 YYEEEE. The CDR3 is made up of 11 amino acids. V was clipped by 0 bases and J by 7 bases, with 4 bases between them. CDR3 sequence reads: CASSLEGGYTF. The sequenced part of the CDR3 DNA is TGTGCCAGCAGCTTGGAAGGTGGC. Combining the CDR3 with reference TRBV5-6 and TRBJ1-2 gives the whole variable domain DAGVTQSPTHLIKTRGQQVTLRCSPKSGHDTVSWYQQALGQGPQFIFQYYEEEERQRGNFPDRFSGHQFPNYSSELNVNALLLGDSALYLCASSLEGGYTFGSGTRLTVV.

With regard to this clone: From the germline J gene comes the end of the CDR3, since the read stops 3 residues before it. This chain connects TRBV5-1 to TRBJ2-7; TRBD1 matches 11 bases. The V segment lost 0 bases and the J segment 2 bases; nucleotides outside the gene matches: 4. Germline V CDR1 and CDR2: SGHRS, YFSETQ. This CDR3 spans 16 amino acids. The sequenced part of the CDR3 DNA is TGCGCCAGCAGCTTGGGCGGGGGACAGGGGGCCTACGAG. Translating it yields CASSLGGGQGAYE. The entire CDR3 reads CASSLGGGQGAYEQYF.

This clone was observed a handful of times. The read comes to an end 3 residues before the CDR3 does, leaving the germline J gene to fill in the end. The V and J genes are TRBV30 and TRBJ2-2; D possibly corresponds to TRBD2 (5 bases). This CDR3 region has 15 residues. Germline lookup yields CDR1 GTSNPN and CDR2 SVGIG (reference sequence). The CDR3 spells CAWSGRAATNEKLFF. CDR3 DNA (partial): TGTGCCTGGAGTGGGCGGGCTGCAACTAATGAAAAG.

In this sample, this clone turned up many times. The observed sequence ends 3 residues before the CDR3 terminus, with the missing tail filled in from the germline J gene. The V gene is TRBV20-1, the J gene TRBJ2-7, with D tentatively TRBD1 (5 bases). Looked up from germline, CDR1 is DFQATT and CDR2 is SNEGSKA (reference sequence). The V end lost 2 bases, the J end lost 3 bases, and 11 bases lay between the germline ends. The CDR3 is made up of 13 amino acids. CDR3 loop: CSARQGVGYEQYF. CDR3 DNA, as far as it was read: TGCAGTGCTAGACAGGGTGTAGGCTACGAG.

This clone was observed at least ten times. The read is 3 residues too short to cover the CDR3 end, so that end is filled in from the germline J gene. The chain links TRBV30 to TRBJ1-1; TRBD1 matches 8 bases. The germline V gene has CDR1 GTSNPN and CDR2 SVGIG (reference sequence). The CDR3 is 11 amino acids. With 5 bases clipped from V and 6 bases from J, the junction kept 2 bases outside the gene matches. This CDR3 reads CAWATGAEAFF. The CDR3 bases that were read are TGTGCCTGGGCGACAGGGGCTGAA.

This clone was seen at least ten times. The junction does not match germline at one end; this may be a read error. Partial CDR3 DNA: TGCGCCAGCAGCCAAGTTCTCCTAGCGGGGGGAGGGGAGACC. As protein: CASSQVLLAGGGET. The entire CDR3 sequence reads CASSQVLLAGGGETQYF. V and J are TRBV4-2 and TRBJ2-5; 11 positions match TRBD2. Read data end 3 residues before the CDR3 end; the end is taken from the germline J gene. The germline CDR1 and CDR2 sequences are LGHNA and YNFKEQ. The CDR3 consists of 17 residues.

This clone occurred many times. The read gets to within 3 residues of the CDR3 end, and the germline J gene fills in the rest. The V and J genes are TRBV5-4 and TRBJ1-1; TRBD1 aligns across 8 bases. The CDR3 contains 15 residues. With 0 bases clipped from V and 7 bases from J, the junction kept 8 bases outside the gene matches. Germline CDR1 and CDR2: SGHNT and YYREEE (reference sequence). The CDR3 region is CASSLGDRGYVEAFF. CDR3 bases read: TGTGCCAGCAGCTTGGGTGACAGGGGTTATGTTGAA.

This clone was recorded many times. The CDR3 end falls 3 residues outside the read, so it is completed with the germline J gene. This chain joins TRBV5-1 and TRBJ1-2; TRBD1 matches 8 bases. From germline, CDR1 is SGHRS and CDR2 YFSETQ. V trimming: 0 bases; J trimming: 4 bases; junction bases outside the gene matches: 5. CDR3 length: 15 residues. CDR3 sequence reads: CASSLEDTGGYGYTF. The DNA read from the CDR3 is TGCGCCAGCAGCTTGGAGGATACAGGGGGCTATGGC.

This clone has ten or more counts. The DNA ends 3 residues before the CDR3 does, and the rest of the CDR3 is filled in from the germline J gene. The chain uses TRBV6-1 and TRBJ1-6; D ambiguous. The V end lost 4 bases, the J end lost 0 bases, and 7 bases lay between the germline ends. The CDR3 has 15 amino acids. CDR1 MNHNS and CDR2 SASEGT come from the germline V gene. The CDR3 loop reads CASSAQSSYNSPLHF. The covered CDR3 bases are TGTGCCAGCAGTGCACAGAGCTCCTATAATTCACCC.

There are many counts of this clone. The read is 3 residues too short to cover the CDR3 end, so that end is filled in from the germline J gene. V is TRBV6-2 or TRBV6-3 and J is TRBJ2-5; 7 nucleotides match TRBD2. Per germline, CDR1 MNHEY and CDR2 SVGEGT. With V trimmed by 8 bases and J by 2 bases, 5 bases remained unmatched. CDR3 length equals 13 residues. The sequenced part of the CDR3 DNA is TGTGCCAGCTATGGGGGGGTGCAAGAGACC. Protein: CASYGGVQET. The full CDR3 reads CASYGGVQETQYF.

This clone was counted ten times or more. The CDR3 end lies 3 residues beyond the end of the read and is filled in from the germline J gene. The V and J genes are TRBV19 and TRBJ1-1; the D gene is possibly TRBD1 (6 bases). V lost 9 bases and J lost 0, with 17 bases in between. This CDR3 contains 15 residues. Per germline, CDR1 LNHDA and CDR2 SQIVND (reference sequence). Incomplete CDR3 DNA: TGTGCCAGCACGAGACAGGCCCCTTTGAACACTGAA. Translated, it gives CASTRQAPLNTE. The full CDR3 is CASTRQAPLNTEAFF.

CDR3 region: CASSGQANTEAFF. Partial CDR3 DNA: TGTGCCAGTTCGGGACAGGCTAACACTGAA. The rearrangement uses TRBV2 and TRBJ1-1; 8 positions agree with TRBD1. The missing CDR3 end, 3 residues past where the read stops, is filled in from the germline J gene. The CDR3 extends over 13 amino acids. V shed 9 bases and J 2 bases; nucleotides not matched to a gene: 5. Germline V lookup: CDR1 SNHLY, CDR2 FYNNEI.

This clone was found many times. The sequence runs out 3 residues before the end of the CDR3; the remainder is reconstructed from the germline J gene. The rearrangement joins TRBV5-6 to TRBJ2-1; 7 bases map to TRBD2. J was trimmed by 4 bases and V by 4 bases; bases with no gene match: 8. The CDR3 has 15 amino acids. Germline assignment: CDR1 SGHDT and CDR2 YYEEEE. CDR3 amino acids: CASSVWDYPYNEQFF. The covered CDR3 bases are TGTGCCAGCAGCGTGTGGGACTACCCTTACAATGAG. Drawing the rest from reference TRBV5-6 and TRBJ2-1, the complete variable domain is DAGVTQSPTHLIKTRGQQVTLRCSPKSGHDTVSWYQQALGQGPQFIFQYYEEEERQRGNFPDRFSGHQFPNYSSELNVNALLLGDSALYLCASSVWDYPYNEQFFGPGTRLTVL.

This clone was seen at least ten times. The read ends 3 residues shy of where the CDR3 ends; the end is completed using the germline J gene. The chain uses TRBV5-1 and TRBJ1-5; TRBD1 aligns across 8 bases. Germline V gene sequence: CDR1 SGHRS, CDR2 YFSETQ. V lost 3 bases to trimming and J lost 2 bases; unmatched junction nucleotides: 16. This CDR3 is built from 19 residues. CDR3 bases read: TGCGCCAGCAGCTCAGACTCCGGACAGGGTGGGATGGGCAATCAGCCC. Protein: CASSSDSGQGGMGNQP. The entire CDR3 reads CASSSDSGQGGMGNQPQHF.

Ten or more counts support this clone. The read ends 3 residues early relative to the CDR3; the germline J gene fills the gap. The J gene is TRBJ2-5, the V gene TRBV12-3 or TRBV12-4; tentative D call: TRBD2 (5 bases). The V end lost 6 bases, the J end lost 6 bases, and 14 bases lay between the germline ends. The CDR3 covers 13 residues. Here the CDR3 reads CASSPGELQTQYF. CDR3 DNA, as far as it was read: TGTGCCAGCAGCCCCGGGGAACTGCAGACC.

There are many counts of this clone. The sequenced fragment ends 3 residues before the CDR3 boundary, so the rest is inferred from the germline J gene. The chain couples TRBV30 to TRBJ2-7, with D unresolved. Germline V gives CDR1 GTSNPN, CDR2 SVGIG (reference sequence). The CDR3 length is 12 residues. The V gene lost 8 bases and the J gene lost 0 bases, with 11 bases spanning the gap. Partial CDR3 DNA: TGTGCCGTGACTGGGTACTCCTACGAG. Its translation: CAVTGYSYE. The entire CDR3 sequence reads CAVTGYSYEQYF. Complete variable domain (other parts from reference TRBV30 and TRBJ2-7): SQTIHQWPATLVQPVGSPLSLECTVEGTSNPNLYWYRQAAGRGLQLLFYSVGIGQISSEVPQNLSASRPQDRQFILSSKKLLLSDSGFYLCAVTGYSYEQYFGPGTRLTVT.